A single T cell receptor (beta chain) is shown here with its context. Sequencing was performed with immunoSEQ multiplex PCR; in TCRdb, only in-frame clones are kept and a portion is missing. Among roughly 140,000 clones, 93% were seen once, and the ten largest hold under 2.5%. The data were taken from a study of control samples from healthy donors and cancer patients. The CDR3 has 11 residues. The ends were cut back, 3 bases at V and 8 bases at J, with 10 bases in the middle. Per the germline V gene, CDR1 is DFQATT and CDR2 is SNEGSKA (reference sequence). This TCR came from a man between 45 and 60 years old in good health. The sequenced sample consisted of blood. V is TRBV20-1 and J is TRBJ1-2; D remains ambiguous. The CDR3, as DNA: TGCAGTGCTAGCCCCGGAGGAGGCTACACCTTC. This gives the protein CSASPGGGYTF.